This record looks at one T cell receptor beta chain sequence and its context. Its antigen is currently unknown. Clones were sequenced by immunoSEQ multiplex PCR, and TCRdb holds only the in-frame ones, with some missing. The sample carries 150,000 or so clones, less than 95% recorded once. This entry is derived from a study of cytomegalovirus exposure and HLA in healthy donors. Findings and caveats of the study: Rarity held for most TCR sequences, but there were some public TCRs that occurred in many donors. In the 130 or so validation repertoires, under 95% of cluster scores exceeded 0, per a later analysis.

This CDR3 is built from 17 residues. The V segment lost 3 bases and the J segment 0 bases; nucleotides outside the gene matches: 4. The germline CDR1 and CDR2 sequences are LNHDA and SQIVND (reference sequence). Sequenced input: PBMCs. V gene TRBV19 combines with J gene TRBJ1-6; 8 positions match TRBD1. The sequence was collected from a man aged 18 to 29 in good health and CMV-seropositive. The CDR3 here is CASSIRGPFSYNSPLHF. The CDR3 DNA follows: TGTGCCAGTAGTATCAGGGGGCCGTTCTCCTATAATTCACCCCTCCACTTT. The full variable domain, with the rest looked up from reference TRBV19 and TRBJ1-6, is DGGITQSPKYLFRKEGQNVTLSCEQNLNHDAMYWYRQDPGQGLRLIYYSQIVNDFQKGDIAEGYSVSREKKESFPLTVTSAQKNPTAFYLCASSIRGPFSYNSPLHFGNGTRLTVT.